These T cell receptor beta chains were read from a single sample in a study of cytomegalovirus exposure and HLA in healthy donors. Sequencing was performed with immunoSEQ multiplex PCR; in TCRdb, only in-frame clones are kept and a portion is missing. The table has fewer than 200,000 clones, 76% seen once. The sequenced material came from PBMCs. The receptors here all came from a female donor in good health and CMV-seronegative. Both conserved end residues are trimmed from each CDR3. D genes are given only for firm matches.

d_call: -
v_call: TRBV7-6
j_call: TRBJ2-7
cdr3_aa: ASSSGVSVEIDEQY

d_call: TRBD2
v_call: TRBV7-3
j_call: TRBJ2-1
cdr3_aa: ASSSSGVEQF

d_call: -
v_call: TRBV10-3
j_call: TRBJ1-5
cdr3_aa: AISDSGRGVQPQH

d_call: -
v_call: TRBV27
j_call: TRBJ2-3
cdr3_aa: ASRRDLGTDTQY

d_call: TRBD2
v_call: TRBV6-1
j_call: TRBJ2-5
cdr3_aa: ASSALRGAGETQY

d_call: TRBD1
v_call: TRBV4-2
j_call: TRBJ1-3
cdr3_aa: ASSQEWTGGNTIY

d_call: TRBD2
v_call: TRBV11-2
j_call: TRBJ2-1
cdr3_aa: ASSTKPGLDFNEQF

d_call: -
v_call: TRBV7-9
j_call: TRBJ1-5
cdr3_aa: ASSSYGGRNQPQH

d_call: TRBD2
v_call: TRBV30
j_call: TRBJ2-1
cdr3_aa: AWSFTSGSVEF

d_call: -
v_call: TRBV4-3
j_call: TRBJ2-1
cdr3_aa: ASSQDPRGGSYNEQF

d_call: -
v_call: TRBV9
j_call: TRBJ2-2
cdr3_aa: ASSVALANTGELF

d_call: -
v_call: TRBV6-5
j_call: TRBJ1-3
cdr3_aa: ASRSQDSGNTIY

d_call: -
v_call: TRBV5-1
j_call: TRBJ2-7
cdr3_aa: ASSLQETYEQY

d_call: -
v_call: TRBV7-3
j_call: TRBJ2-1
cdr3_aa: ASSLGLLGDEQF

d_call: TRBD2
v_call: TRBV6-6
j_call: TRBJ2-3
cdr3_aa: ASSPPSGPSTDTQY

d_call: TRBD2
v_call: TRBV5-1
j_call: TRBJ2-1
cdr3_aa: ASRRTSGVNEQF

d_call: -
v_call: TRBV5-4
j_call: TRBJ1-2
cdr3_aa: ASSLDSRTNYGYT

d_call: -
v_call: TRBV6-1
j_call: TRBJ1-2
cdr3_aa: ASRYGSGYT

d_call: -
v_call: TRBV2
j_call: TRBJ1-4
cdr3_aa: ASSEQGKNEKLF

d_call: TRBD2
v_call: TRBV7-2
j_call: TRBJ2-7
cdr3_aa: ASSLVSGGALEQY

d_call: -
v_call: TRBV19
j_call: TRBJ2-2
cdr3_aa: ASSIVTDTGELF

d_call: -
v_call: TRBV5-1
j_call: TRBJ1-2
cdr3_aa: ASSLTANYGYT

d_call: -
v_call: TRBV6-4
j_call: TRBJ2-3
cdr3_aa: ASSDPGVGTDTQY

d_call: -
v_call: TRBV4-1
j_call: TRBJ1-2
cdr3_aa: ASSQPGGEGYT

d_call: -
v_call: TRBV29-1
j_call: TRBJ1-2
cdr3_aa: SVYGEAPNYGYT

d_call: TRBD2
v_call: TRBV4-2
j_call: TRBJ2-3
cdr3_aa: ASSQDRSGGAGDTQY

d_call: -
v_call: TRBV7-9
j_call: TRBJ2-7
cdr3_aa: ASSSPTGPPYEQY